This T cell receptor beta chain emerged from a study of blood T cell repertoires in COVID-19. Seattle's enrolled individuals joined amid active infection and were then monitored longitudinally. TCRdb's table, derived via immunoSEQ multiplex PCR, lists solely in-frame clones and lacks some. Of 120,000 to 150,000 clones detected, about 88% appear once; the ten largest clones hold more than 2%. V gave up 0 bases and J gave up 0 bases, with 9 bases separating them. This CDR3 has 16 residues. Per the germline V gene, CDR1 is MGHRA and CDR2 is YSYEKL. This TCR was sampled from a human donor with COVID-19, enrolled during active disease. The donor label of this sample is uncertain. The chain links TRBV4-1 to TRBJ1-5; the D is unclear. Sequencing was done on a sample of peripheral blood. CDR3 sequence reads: CASSQDRRYSNQPQHF. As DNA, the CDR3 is TGCGCCAGCAGCCAAGATAGGAGGTATAGCAATCAGCCCCAGCATTTT.